The 7 T cell receptor beta chains listed next were all sequenced from one sample in a study of T cells in Graves' hyperthyroidism and ophthalmopathy. Regions amplified from RNA transcripts were the TCR beta CDR3 regions. The HTBI primer set was used in a first-round RT-PCR of the TCR CDR3. TCRdb independently ran MiXCR on the multiplex PCR reads; one entry per CDR3 protein. The sample has 340,000 or so distinct CDR3 sequences; 15% to 20% are singletons. Sequenced sample: blood. These receptors originate from a woman aged 45 to 65 with Graves' hyperthyroidism.

This clonotype was detected ten times or more. This chain connects TRBV9 to TRBJ2-3; D remains ambiguous. Looked up from germline, CDR1 is SGDLS and CDR2 is YYNGEE. With 0 bases removed from V and 1 base from J, the gap between germline ends came to 3 bases. This CDR3 contains 13 residues. The CDR3 here is CASSVGRTDTQYF. The DNA for the CDR3 is TGTGCCAGCAGCGTAGGGCGCACAGATACGCAGTATTTT.

The chain recombines TRBV29-1 with TRBJ1-1; D is possibly TRBD1 (6 bases). Germline CDR1 reads SQVTM; CDR2 reads ANQGSEA. The CDR3 spans 13 residues. V gave up 4 bases and J gave up 4 bases, with 13 bases separating them. The DNA for the CDR3 is TGCAGCGTTGTCGGGAACAGGGCCACTGAAGCTTTCTTT. Translation gives CSVVGNRATEAFF. The whole variable domain, remainder taken from reference TRBV29-1 and TRBJ1-1, is SAVISQKPSRDICQRGTSLTIQCQVDSQVTMMFWYRQQPGQSLTLIATANQGSEATYESGFVIDKFPISRPNLTFSTLTVSNMSPEDSSIYLCSVVGNRATEAFFGQGTRLTVV.

This clonotype was recorded many times. The chain links TRBV20-1 to TRBJ2-1; D is ambiguous. Between the trimmed V and J ends, which lost 2 bases and 7 bases, there was a span of 6 bases. The CDR3 spans 11 residues. Germline V CDR1 and CDR2: DFQATT, SNEGSKA (reference sequence). CDR3 nucleotides: TGCAGTGCTAGAAACTTAAATGAGCAGTTCTTC. Translating it yields CSARNLNEQFF.

This chain uses TRBV2 with TRBJ1-3; perhaps TRBD1 as D (5 bases). This CDR3 spans 12 amino acids. Germline CDR1 and CDR2: SNHLY and FYNNEI. Between the trimmed V and J ends, which lost 8 bases and 4 bases, there was a span of 9 bases. The CDR3 DNA reads TGTGCCAGCTGGGGCGACGGAAACACCATATATTTT. Its protein product is CASWGDGNTIYF.

This clonotype was observed many times. The rearrangement joins TRBV28 to TRBJ1-5; 7 bases agree with TRBD1. Germline V CDR1 and CDR2: MDHEN, SYDVKM. CDR3 length: 15 amino acids. With 2 bases clipped from V and 3 bases from J, the junction kept 4 bases outside the gene matches. CDR3 in amino acids: CASSLAGQINQPQHF. The CDR3 bases are TGTGCCAGCAGTTTAGCGGGACAGATCAATCAGCCCCAGCATTTT.

The sample holds many counts of this clonotype. The rearrangement uses TRBV30 and TRBJ2-2, with D possibly TRBD1 on 7 matching bases. Germline-derived CDR1 and CDR2 are GTSNPN and SVGIG (reference sequence). Trimming pared 0 bases from V and 7 bases from J, leaving 15 bases between. The CDR3 spans 15 residues. The DNA of the CDR3 is TGTGCCTGGAGTGTATTTGGGACAGCGGGCGGGGAGCTGTTTTTT. This sequence encodes CAWSVFGTAGGELFF.

This clonotype was seen at least ten times. The chain joins TRBV6-1 to TRBJ2-1; D is unclear. Germline-derived CDR1 and CDR2 are MNHNS and SASEGT. The CDR3 has 16 amino acids. Trimming pared 7 bases from V and 2 bases from J, leaving 18 bases between. The CDR3 region is CASTYTLQATYNEQFF. DNA of the CDR3: TGTGCCAGCACCTATACACTTCAGGCTACCTACAATGAGCAGTTCTTC.